Following are 11 T cell receptor beta chains from one sample sequenced in a study of CD4 T cells in relation to SARS-CoV-2 and coronaviruses (dated by TCRdb to the early 2020s). For these receptors, no antigen is known. The receptor library was made with the immunoSEQ multiplex PCR assay. TCRdb provides this immuneACCESS table in a form limited to in-frame rearrangements. Some clones are lacking; in checked studies, under half of them reflect an unresolved V gene, and why the rest are absent is not known. This sample has some 37,000 clones in its table, and over 70% of those were observed once. 2.8% of the sample comes from the top ten. Sequencing was done on a sample of memory CD4+ T cells from PBMCs, cultured in vitro. According to the study, the label for this sample's cell subset or site signals: memory (non-naive) CD4+ T cells. Receptors were obtained from an adult with COVID-19.

The CDR3 sequence: CAPGGGPYEQYF. The DNA of the CDR3 is TGCGCCCCAGGAGGGGGTCCCTACGAGCAGTACTTC. The genes are TRBV23-1 and TRBJ2-7; D possibly matches TRBD1 or TRBD2 (6 bases each). TRBV23-1 is known as an ORF, though its function is uncertain. The V gene lost 11 bases and the J gene lost 2 bases, with 13 bases spanning the gap. The CDR3 spans 12 residues.

The V and J genes are TRBV28 and TRBJ2-7; 8 nucleotides line up with TRBD2. There are 15 residues in the CDR3. J lost 2 bases, V lost 8 bases, and 11 bases had no gene match. Germline CDR1 reads MDHEN; CDR2 reads SYDVKM. The CDR3: CASGPRGLGAYEQYF. CDR3 in DNA: TGTGCCAGCGGGCCTAGGGGACTAGGGGCCTACGAGCAGTACTTC.

The chain employs TRBV27 and TRBJ2-1, with 8 bases fitting TRBD1. CDR1 is MNHEY, CDR2 SMNVEV, per germline (reference sequence). The J segment lost 0 bases and the V segment lost 2 bases, leaving 12 bases of the junction unmatched. CDR3 length: 19 amino acids. CDR3 sequence: CASSLGRTGSLSSYNEQFF. The CDR3, as DNA: TGTGCCAGCAGTTTAGGTAGGACAGGGAGCCTGAGCTCCTACAATGAGCAGTTCTTC.

J is TRBJ2-7 and V is TRBV7-9; 11 nucleotides line up with TRBD2. The trim removed 6 bases at V and 2 bases at J, leaving 6 bases unmatched. The CDR3 extends over 15 amino acids. Germline V gene lookup returns CDR1 SEHNR and CDR2 FQNEAQ (reference sequence). CDR3 bases: TGTGCCAGCAGTTCGGGACTAGCGGAGGCCTACGAGCAGTACTTC. Translated, it gives CASSSGLAEAYEQYF. The whole variable domain, filled in from reference TRBV7-9 and TRBJ2-7, reads DTGVSQNPRHKITKRGQNVTFRCDPISEHNRLYWYRQTLGQGPEFLTYFQNEAQLEKSRLLSDRFSAERPKGSFSTLEIQRTEQGDSAMYLCASSSGLAEAYEQYFGPGTRLTVT.

This clone was seen a handful of times. The CDR3 nucleotides read TGTGCCACCAGTGACGGGCAGCTCCGCACAGATACGCAGTATTTT. It codes for CATSDGQLRTDTQYF. The V and J genes are TRBV24-1 and TRBJ2-3; no reliable D call. Germline CDR1 reads KGHDR; CDR2 reads SFDVKD. V dropped 4 bases and J dropped 1 base, with 11 bases sitting between them. This CDR3 is built from 15 residues.

This clone showed up just a few times. This chain uses TRBV7-9 with TRBJ2-2; D gene uncertain. Germline lookup yields CDR1 SEHNR and CDR2 FQNEAQ (reference sequence). The CDR3 runs to 15 residues. Deletions cut 4 bases from V and 0 bases from J, with 9 bases between. The CDR3 sequence: CASSSGSANTGELFF. For the CDR3, the DNA is TGTGCCAGCAGCTCCGGATCGGCGAACACCGGGGAGCTGTTTTTT.

The gene calls are TRBV6-4 and TRBJ1-5; a weak D match, TRBD1 (5 bases). The CDR3 runs to 19 residues. V shed 2 bases and J shed 3 bases, with 23 bases lying between them. Germline CDR1 and CDR2: MRHNA and SNTAGT. For the CDR3, the DNA is TGTGCCAGCAGTGACGTATCGCCGGGACCGGAGGACGACAATCAGCCCCAGCATTTT. It codes for CASSDVSPGPEDDNQPQHF.

This sequence joins TRBV9 and TRBJ2-7; D is perhaps TRBD2 (6 bases). V was clipped by 5 bases and J by 0 bases, with 15 bases between them. Per the germline V gene, CDR1 is SGDLS and CDR2 is YYNGEE. The CDR3 sequence is 15 residues long. Here the CDR3 reads CASSFSWDFSYEQYF. The CDR3 nucleotides are TGTGCCAGCAGTTTCTCGTGGGACTTCTCCTACGAGCAGTACTTC.

This clone was observed once. This chain uses TRBV7-2 with TRBJ1-1; D uncertain. This CDR3 has 14 amino acids. With 3 bases removed from V and 1 base from J, the gap between germline ends came to 9 bases. Germline lookup yields CDR1 SGHTA and CDR2 FQGNSA. CDR3 amino acids: CASSFRGGNTEAFF. CDR3 coding DNA: TGTGCCAGCAGCTTTCGGGGTGGGAACACTGAAGCTTTCTTT.

The rearrangement uses TRBV4-2 and TRBJ2-7; D possibly matches TRBD1 or TRBD2 (5 bases each). Germline CDR1 LGHNA, CDR2 YNFKEQ. Trimming took off 0 bases at V and 2 bases at J, with 20 bases between the two ends. This CDR3 is 18 amino acids long. The CDR3 here is CASSQDLWLGEGTYEQYF. In DNA, the CDR3 is TGTGCCAGCAGCCAAGATCTCTGGTTGGGGGAAGGTACCTACGAGCAGTACTTC.

The chain is built from TRBV28 and TRBJ2-1; tentative D call: TRBD2 (7 bases). The germline gives CDR1 MDHEN, CDR2 SYDVKM. This CDR3 comprises 16 residues. Trimming removed 6 bases at V and 2 bases at J, with 17 bases between. CDR3 bases: TGTGCCAGCAGACTCGGGGGCGGGGGAACCTACAATGAGCAGTTCTTC. Protein sequence: CASRLGGGGTYNEQFF.